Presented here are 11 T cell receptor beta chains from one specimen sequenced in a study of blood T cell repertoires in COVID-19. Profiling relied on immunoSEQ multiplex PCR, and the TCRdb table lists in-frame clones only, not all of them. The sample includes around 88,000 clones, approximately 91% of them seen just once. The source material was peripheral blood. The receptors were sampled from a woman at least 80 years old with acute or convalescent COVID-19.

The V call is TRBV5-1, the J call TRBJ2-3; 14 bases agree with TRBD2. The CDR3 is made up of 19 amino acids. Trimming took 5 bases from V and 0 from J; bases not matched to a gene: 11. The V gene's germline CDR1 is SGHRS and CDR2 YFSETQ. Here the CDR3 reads CASSRTSGGPSSSTDTQYF. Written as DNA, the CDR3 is TGCGCCAGCAGTCGGACTAGCGGGGGGCCTTCGTCTAGCACAGATACGCAGTATTTT.

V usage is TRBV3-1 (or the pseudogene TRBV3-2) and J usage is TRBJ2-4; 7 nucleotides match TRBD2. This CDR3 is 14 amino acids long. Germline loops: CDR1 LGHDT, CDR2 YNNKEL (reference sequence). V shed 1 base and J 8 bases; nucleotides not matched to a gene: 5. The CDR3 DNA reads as TGTGCCAGCAGCCAAGCGGACGCGGGAGACATTCAGTACTTC. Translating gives CASSQADAGDIQYF.

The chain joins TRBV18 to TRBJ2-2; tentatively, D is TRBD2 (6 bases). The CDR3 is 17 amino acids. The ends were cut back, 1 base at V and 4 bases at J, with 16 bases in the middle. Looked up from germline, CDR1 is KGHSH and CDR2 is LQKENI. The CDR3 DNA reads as TGTGCCAGCTCACCACGGAGGGGTGAGTGGTCCACCGGGGAGCTGTTTTTT. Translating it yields CASSPRRGEWSTGELFF.

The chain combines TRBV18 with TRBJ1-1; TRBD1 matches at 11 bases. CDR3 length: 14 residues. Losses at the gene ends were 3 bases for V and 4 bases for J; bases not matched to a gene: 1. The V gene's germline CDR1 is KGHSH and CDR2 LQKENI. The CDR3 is CASSPGTGGTEAFF. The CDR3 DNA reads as TGTGCCAGCTCACCGGGGACAGGGGGCACTGAAGCTTTCTTT.

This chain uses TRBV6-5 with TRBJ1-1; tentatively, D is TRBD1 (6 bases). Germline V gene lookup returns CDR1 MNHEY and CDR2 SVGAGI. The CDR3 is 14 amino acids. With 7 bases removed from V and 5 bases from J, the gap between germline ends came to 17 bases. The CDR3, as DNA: TGTGCCAGCATCGGACAGCGCCTGGGGACTGAAGCTTTCTTT. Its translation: CASIGQRLGTEAFF.

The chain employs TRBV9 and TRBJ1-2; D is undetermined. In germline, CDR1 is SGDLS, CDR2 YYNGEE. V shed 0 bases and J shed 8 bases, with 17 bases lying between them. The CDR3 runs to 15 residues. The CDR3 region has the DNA TGTGCCAGCAGCGTAGCCCACAACGGGGTAGGCGGCTACACCTTC. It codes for CASSVAHNGVGGYTF.

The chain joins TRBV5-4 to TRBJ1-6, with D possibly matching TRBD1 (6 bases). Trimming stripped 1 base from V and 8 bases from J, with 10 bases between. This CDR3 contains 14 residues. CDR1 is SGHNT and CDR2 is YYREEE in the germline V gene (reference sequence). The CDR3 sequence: CASSLIRGDSPLHF. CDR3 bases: TGTGCCAGCAGCTTGATCAGGGGTGATTCACCCCTCCACTTT.

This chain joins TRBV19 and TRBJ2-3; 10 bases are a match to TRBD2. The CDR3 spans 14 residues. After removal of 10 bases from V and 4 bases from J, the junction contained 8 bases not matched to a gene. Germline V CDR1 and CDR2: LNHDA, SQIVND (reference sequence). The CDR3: CATKGTSDPDTQYF. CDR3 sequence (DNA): TGTGCCACAAAGGGGACTAGCGACCCAGATACGCAGTATTTT. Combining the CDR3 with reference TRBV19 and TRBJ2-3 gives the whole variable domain DGGITQSPKYLFRKEGQNVTLSCEQNLNHDAMYWYRQDPGQGLRLIYYSQIVNDFQKGDIAEGYSVSREKKESFPLTVTSAQKNPTAFYLCATKGTSDPDTQYFGPGTRLTVL.

Here the CDR3 reads CASSQGLVGGVEQFF. CDR3 sequence (DNA): TGTGCCAGCAGCCAGGGACTAGTCGGGGGGGTTGAGCAGTTCTTC. The V and J genes are TRBV11-2 and TRBJ2-1; 8 nucleotides match TRBD2. Germline V gives CDR1 SGHAT, CDR2 FQNNGV. This CDR3 region has 15 residues. The J segment lost 9 bases and the V segment lost 5 bases, leaving 12 bases of the junction unmatched.

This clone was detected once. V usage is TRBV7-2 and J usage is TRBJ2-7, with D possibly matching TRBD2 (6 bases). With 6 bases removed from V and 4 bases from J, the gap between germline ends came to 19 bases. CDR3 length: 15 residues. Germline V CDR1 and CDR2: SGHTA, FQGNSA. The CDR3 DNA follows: TGTGCCAGCAGTCTCAACGGGGGATCTATTTACGAGCAGTACTTC. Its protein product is CASSLNGGSIYEQYF.

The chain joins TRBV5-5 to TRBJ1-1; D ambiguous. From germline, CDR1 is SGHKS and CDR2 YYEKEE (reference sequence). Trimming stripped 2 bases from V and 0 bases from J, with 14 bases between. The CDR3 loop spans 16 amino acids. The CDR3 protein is CASSLSLPRMNTEAFF. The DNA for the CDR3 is TGTGCCAGCAGCTTATCCCTACCTCGCATGAACACTGAAGCTTTCTTT.